The next 27 T cell receptor beta chains were all read from a single sample in a study of beta chain features in type 1 diabetes. Expressed TCRB transcripts were sequenced after all isolated RNA was converted to cDNA. TCRdb's copy holds only in-frame clones and misses some; the assay was immunoSEQ multiplex PCR. The data hold more than 85,000 clones, with about 40% observed a single time. Sequenced sample: stem cell memory CD4+ T cells from blood. These receptors were collected from a woman under 30 in good health.

A note on this clone: Germline and junction disagree at one end, which may indicate a read error. The rearrangement links TRBV28 to TRBJ2-7, with 8 bases identical to TRBD2. The CDR3 spans 16 residues. Germline lookup yields CDR1 MDHEN and CDR2 SYDVKM. The chain's CDR3 is CASSHSGIQTPYEQYF. In nucleotides, the CDR3 is TGTGCCAGCAGCCATAGCGGGATCCAAACTCCCTACGAGCAATACTTC.

This clone has more than one count but fewer than ten. V usage is TRBV27 and J usage is TRBJ2-1; D perhaps matches TRBD2 (5 bases). V lost 5 bases and J lost 7, with 18 bases in between. This CDR3 contains 15 residues. CDR1 and CDR2 (germline): MNHEY, SMNVEV (reference sequence). CDR3 sequence reads: CASSPKNPLVNEQFF. The CDR3 DNA follows: TGTGCCAGCAGTCCCAAAAACCCACTAGTGAATGAGCAGTTCTTC.

This sequence joins TRBV4-3 and TRBJ2-7; D uncertain. V lost 1 base, J lost 6 bases, and 13 bases lay in between. CDR3 length: 14 residues. Germline CDR1 and CDR2: LGHNA and YSLEER. The CDR3 reads CASSQVRQGSEQYF. The CDR3 coding sequence is TGCGCCAGCAGCCAAGTCCGACAAGGTAGCGAGCAGTACTTC.

The chain joins TRBV18 to TRBJ1-2; no firm D call. V dropped 2 bases and J dropped 8 bases, with 21 bases sitting between them. The CDR3 runs to 16 residues. Per the germline V gene, CDR1 is KGHSH and CDR2 is LQKENI. The CDR3 DNA follows: TGTGCCAGCTCACCAGTGGTGGAGCCCACTTATCGCGGCTACACCTTC. Its protein product is CASSPVVEPTYRGYTF.

The sample holds a few counts of this clone. The chain has TRBV7-2 and TRBJ2-2; D gene unclear. The ends were cut back, 3 bases at V and 1 base at J, with 6 bases in the middle. Germline V gene data show CDR1 as SGHTA and CDR2 as FQGNSA. The CDR3 runs to 14 residues. The DNA for the CDR3 is TGTGCCAGCAGCTTGTTCAGGAACACCGGGGAGCTGTTTTTT. Translating gives CASSLFRNTGELFF. The full variable domain, its missing parts supplied by reference TRBV7-2 and TRBJ2-2, is GAGVSQSPSNKVTEKGKDVELRCDPISGHTALYWYRQSLGQGLEFLIYFQGNSAPDKSGLPSDRFSAERTGGSVSTLTIQRTQQEDSAVYLCASSLFRNTGELFFGEGSRLTVL.

This clone was observed a few times. This sequence joins TRBV28 and TRBJ1-2; weak D call: TRBD1 (5 bases). This CDR3 region has 17 residues. From germline, CDR1 is MDHEN and CDR2 SYDVKM. The V and J ends lost 2 bases and 0 bases respectively, with 16 bases between them. CDR3 in DNA: TGTGCCAGCAGTTTAGGGAACAGGACCCCTACTAACTATGGCTACACCTTC. This gives the protein CASSLGNRTPTNYGYTF.

The chain combines TRBV6-5 with TRBJ2-2, with a possible D match to TRBD2 (6 bases). This CDR3 is 13 amino acids long. CDR1 is MNHEY and CDR2 is SVGAGI in the germline V gene. Trimming shortened V by 9 bases and J by 9 bases, and 17 bases separated the two germline ends. Written as DNA, the CDR3 is TGTGCCAGGGGATGCGGGAAAAACCGGGAGCTGTTTTTT. Its protein product is CARGCGKNRELFF.

The gene calls are TRBV7-2 and TRBJ1-5; TRBD1 agrees at 8 bases. CDR1 SGHTA and CDR2 FQGNSA come from the germline V gene. The CDR3 has 14 amino acids. The ends lost 5 bases at V and 6 bases at J; junction bases unmatched: 6. CDR3 loop: CASSPQGAGQPQHF. The CDR3 DNA reads as TGTGCCAGCAGCCCTCAGGGGGCAGGTCAGCCCCAGCATTTT.

This chain uses TRBV2 with TRBJ1-1, with 7 bases identical to TRBD1. The CDR3 spans 14 residues. J gave up 2 bases and V 6 bases, and 6 bases lay outside the gene matches. The germline V gene has CDR1 SNHLY and CDR2 FYNNEI. Here the CDR3 reads CASRQGQVNTEAFF. The CDR3 nucleotides are TGTGCCAGCAGACAGGGGCAAGTCAACACTGAAGCTTTCTTT.

This clone appeared a few times. This rearrangement joins TRBV5-1 to TRBJ1-1, with D unclear. This CDR3 spans 13 amino acids. From germline, CDR1 is SGHRS and CDR2 YFSETQ. V was cut by 2 bases and J by 1 base, with 6 bases left in between. For the CDR3, the DNA is TGCGCCAGCAGCTTTGGAGAGAACACTGAAGCTTTCTTT. Translated, it gives CASSFGENTEAFF. Drawing the rest from reference TRBV5-1 and TRBJ1-1, the complete variable domain is KAGVTQTPRYLIKTRGQQVTLSCSPISGHRSVSWYQQTPGQGLQFLFEYFSETQRNKGNFPGRFSGRQFSNSRSEMNVSTLELGDSALYLCASSFGENTEAFFGQGTRLTVV.

This chain uses TRBV27 with TRBJ1-2; D remains unclear. The germline gives CDR1 MNHEY, CDR2 SMNVEV (reference sequence). V dropped 6 bases and J dropped 4 bases, with 18 bases sitting between them. The CDR3 loop spans 15 amino acids. Written as DNA, the CDR3 is TGTGCCAGCAGCGACTTAAAGGCCCCTACCTATGGCTACACCTTC. It specifies CASSDLKAPTYGYTF.

The rearrangement joins TRBV30 to TRBJ2-7; 9 positions match TRBD1. The trim removed 1 base at V and 0 bases at J, leaving 10 bases unmatched. The CDR3 is 17 residues long. Germline V gene data show CDR1 as GTSNPN and CDR2 as SVGIG (reference sequence). The CDR3 region has the DNA TGTGCCTGGAGTGCCGCCCCGGGGACAGGGAACTCCTACGAGCAGTACTTC. It translates to CAWSAAPGTGNSYEQYF.

V usage is TRBV19 and J usage is TRBJ2-1; no firm D call. The length of the CDR3 is 15 residues. Germline V gives CDR1 LNHDA, CDR2 SQIVND (reference sequence). Trimming shortened V by 6 bases and J by 0 bases, and 12 bases separated the two germline ends. As DNA, the CDR3 is TGTGCCAGTAGGAAAACCCCGAGCTCCTACAATGAGCAGTTCTTC. It encodes CASRKTPSSYNEQFF.

This chain uses TRBV6-5 with TRBJ2-2, with TRBD2 matching 11 bases. Germline CDR1 reads MNHEY; CDR2 reads SVGAGI. The CDR3 runs to 14 residues. V lost 7 bases to trimming and J lost 7 bases; unmatched junction nucleotides: 5. Here the CDR3 reads CASIPTSGIGELFF. CDR3 sequence (DNA): TGTGCCAGCATTCCGACTAGCGGGATCGGGGAGCTGTTTTTT.

This clone occurred a few times. The chain joins TRBV6-5 to TRBJ2-7; 8 bases fit TRBD2. The junction had 6 bases not matched to a gene; V was cut back by 2 bases and J by 3 bases. This CDR3 is 15 amino acids long. Germline CDR1 is MNHEY and CDR2 is SVGAGI. The DNA for the CDR3 is TGTGCCAGCAGTTACCCGGGAGGGCCGGGCTACGAGCAGTACTTC. It encodes CASSYPGGPGYEQYF.

The chain recombines TRBV5-1 with TRBJ2-1; the match to TRBD2 covers 7 bases. Germline lookup yields CDR1 SGHRS and CDR2 YFSETQ. This CDR3 contains 15 residues. The V gene end was trimmed by 2 bases and the J gene end by 4 bases; junction bases not matched to a gene: 6. This chain's CDR3 is CASSFGASGYNEQFF. CDR3 DNA sequence: TGCGCCAGCAGCTTCGGAGCTAGCGGTTACAATGAGCAGTTCTTC. The whole variable domain, filled in from reference TRBV5-1 and TRBJ2-1, reads KAGVTQTPRYLIKTRGQQVTLSCSPISGHRSVSWYQQTPGQGLQFLFEYFSETQRNKGNFPGRFSGRQFSNSRSEMNVSTLELGDSALYLCASSFGASGYNEQFFGPGTRLTVL.

This clone has only a few counts. The J gene is TRBJ2-7, the V gene TRBV20-1, with 7 bases aligning to TRBD2. Germline V gene sequence: CDR1 DFQATT, CDR2 SNEGSKA (reference sequence). The CDR3 runs to 11 residues. V was clipped by 5 bases and J by 4 bases; unmatched bases: 2. The DNA of the CDR3 is TGCAGTGCTTCTAGCGGTTACGAGCAGTACTTC. Translation: CSASSGYEQYF.

The V and J genes are TRBV18 and TRBJ2-1; weak D call: TRBD1 (6 bases). V shed 3 bases and J shed 3 bases, with 12 bases lying between them. The CDR3 has 15 residues. The germline V gene has CDR1 KGHSH and CDR2 LQKENI. The CDR3 spells CASSPGTNNYNEQFF. CDR3 in DNA: TGTGCCAGCTCACCCGGGACAAACAACTACAATGAGCAGTTCTTC.

This chain joins TRBV7-6 and TRBJ2-1, with TRBD1 identical over 10 bases. CDR3 length: 15 amino acids. V trimming: 3 bases; J trimming: 3 bases; junction bases outside the gene matches: 2. Looked up from germline, CDR1 is SGHVS and CDR2 is FNYEAQ. The CDR3 loop reads CASSLWDRGYNEQFF. The CDR3 DNA reads as TGTGCCAGCAGCTTGTGGGACAGGGGCTACAATGAGCAGTTCTTC.

In this sample, this clone turned up a few times. J is TRBJ1-5 and V is TRBV7-9; 7 nucleotides line up with TRBD1. V dropped 6 bases and J dropped 6; count of bases not matched to a gene: 14. Germline CDR1 SEHNR, CDR2 FQNEAQ (reference sequence). This CDR3 has 16 residues. CDR3: CASRPGLTGTSQPQHF. The CDR3 nucleotides are TGTGCCAGCAGACCCGGCCTGACAGGGACGTCTCAGCCCCAGCATTTT.

A word on this clone: The germline gene is not matched at one end of the junction; a read error may be the cause. V gene TRBV28 combines with J gene TRBJ1-3; unclear D gene. Per germline, CDR1 MDHEN and CDR2 SYDVKM. The CDR3 extends over 14 amino acids. CDR3 coding DNA: TGTGCCAGCACTTTAAGCGGGGCTGGAAACACCATATATTTT. Amino acids: CASTLSGAGNTIYF.

The J gene is TRBJ2-2, the V gene TRBV7-2; possibly TRBD1 for D (6 bases). This CDR3 comprises 15 residues. V was cut by 5 bases and J by 4 bases, with 14 bases left in between. The germline V gene encodes CDR1 SGHTA and CDR2 FQGNSA. The CDR3 sequence is CASSQAYRATGELFF. The CDR3 DNA reads TGTGCCAGCAGCCAAGCGTACAGGGCCACCGGGGAGCTGTTTTTT.

This rearrangement joins TRBV28 to TRBJ1-4, with TRBD1 matching over 7 bases. V gave up 6 bases and J gave up 3 bases; unmatched junction bases: 13. The CDR3 is made up of 17 amino acids. Germline values: CDR1 MDHEN, CDR2 SYDVKM. CDR3 in DNA: TGTGCCAGCAGACGGGACAGATTAAACAAGGCTAATGAAAAACTGTTTTTT. Translation gives CASRRDRLNKANEKLFF.

The gene calls are TRBV21-1 and TRBJ2-2; TRBD1, the D gene given by the table, was not confirmed from the DNA. TRBV21-1 is a listed pseudogene. The CDR3 spans 16 residues. CDR3: CASSKARGGQTGELFF. In DNA, the CDR3 is TGTGCCAGCAGCAAAGCCCGTGGGGGACAAACCGGGGAGCTGTTTTTT.

This clone has just a few counts. This chain connects TRBV9 to TRBJ2-6; D remains unclear. The CDR3 has 15 amino acids. Germline V gene sequence: CDR1 SGDLS, CDR2 YYNGEE. V was cut by 3 bases and J by 1 base, with 8 bases left in between. The CDR3 reads CASSATVSGANVLTF. Here the CDR3 DNA reads TGTGCCAGCAGCGCTACAGTATCTGGGGCCAACGTCCTGACTTTC.

The chain couples TRBV29-1 to TRBJ2-7; D might be TRBD2 (5 bases). This CDR3 region has 16 residues. Trimming took 4 bases from V and 3 from J, leaving 22 bases between them. CDR1 is SQVTM and CDR2 is ANQGSEA in the germline V gene. Here the CDR3 DNA reads TGCAGCGTTGCCCCTCGGCGGGCCCCGGATTACTACGAGCAGTACTTC. Translated, it gives CSVAPRRAPDYYEQYF.

This clone was seen a handful of times. The chain carries TRBV7-2 and TRBJ1-5; TRBD1 matches 7 bases. The CDR3 contains 14 residues. V trimming: 6 bases; J trimming: 7 bases; junction bases outside the gene matches: 9. The V gene's germline CDR1 is SGHTA and CDR2 FQGNSA. The CDR3 loop is CASSPTQGVQPQHF. The CDR3 DNA reads as TGTGCCAGCAGTCCGACCCAGGGGGTGCAGCCCCAGCATTTT.